This T cell receptor beta chain comes out of a study of blood T cells in healthy people across ages. Broader study findings: Roughly linear age-related decline in beta diversity appeared, significant by age around 38. Diversity estimated from one million T cells was considered an underestimate.

In its sample, this clonotype was seen a few times. What it binds is unknown. The CDR3 extends over 14 amino acids. The trim removed 4 bases at V and 9 bases at J, leaving 9 bases unmatched. Germline V gene lookup returns CDR1 MNHEY and CDR2 SMNVEV (reference sequence). A sample-barcoded 5' primer and a J-beta primer mix were used in a second PCR of roughly 6 to 11 cycles. Each of the cDNA molecules was tagged by a template-switch adaptor with 12 random nucleotides. In TCRdb, the 5' RACE reads were re-called with MiXCR into one record per CDR3 protein. Among more than 1,400,000 distinct CDR3 sequences listed, 42% were seen once. Ten milliliters of peripheral blood were drawn from each donor.

This clonotype was sampled from a woman between 18 and 29 years old in good health. The sequencing input was blood. This chain links TRBV27 with TRBJ2-1; TRBD2 aligns across 7 bases. CDR3 sequence (DNA): TGTGCCAGCAGTTCAGGCGGGAGCTTAATTGAGCAGTTCTTC. Protein sequence: CASSSGGSLIEQFF.